One sample yielded the 26 T cell receptor beta chains listed below, sequenced in a study of cytomegalovirus exposure and HLA in healthy donors. Primers: 60 Vbeta forward and 13 Jbeta reverse. This table comes from immunoSEQ multiplex PCR, and its TCRdb copy is limited to in-frame clones, with some not included. The table lists some 150,000 clones, around 75% of them singletons. The sequencing input was PBMCs. These TCRs come from a young woman in good health and CMV-seronegative.

This rearrangement joins TRBV5-6 to TRBJ2-7; 8 bases agree with TRBD1. Germline V gene data show CDR1 as SGHDT and CDR2 as YYEEEE. The CDR3 covers 15 residues. V gave up 3 bases and J gave up 2 bases; unmatched junction bases: 7. CDR3 sequence reads: CASSSITGGTYEQYV. CDR3 DNA: TGTGCCAGCAGCTCCATTACAGGGGGAACCTACGAGCAGTACGTC.

The V and J genes are TRBV7-2 and TRBJ1-1, with D perhaps TRBD1 (5 bases). Deletions cut 2 bases from V and 12 bases from J, with 16 bases between. This CDR3 contains 13 residues. The V gene's germline CDR1 is SGHTA and CDR2 FQGNSA. DNA for the CDR3: TGTGCCAGCAGCTTATACGCGGGGGAACGAACTTTCTTT. Protein product: CASSLYAGERTFF.

The chain recombines TRBV5-6 with TRBJ1-6, with no clear D. CDR1 is SGHDT, CDR2 YYEEEE, per germline. V gave up 1 base and J gave up 6 bases, with 8 bases separating them. The CDR3 has 14 residues. The CDR3 is CASSLRVANSPLHF. In DNA form, the CDR3 reads TGTGCCAGCAGCTTGCGGGTGGCTAATTCACCCCTCCACTTT.

The chain links TRBV28 to TRBJ1-1; no clear D gene. CDR3 length equals 13 residues. The germline gives CDR1 MDHEN, CDR2 SYDVKM. V lost 7 bases, J lost 1 base, and 10 bases lay in between. CDR3 loop: CASTEDRNTEAFF. The CDR3 nucleotides read TGTGCCAGCACCGAGGATAGGAACACTGAAGCTTTCTTT.

This chain connects TRBV7-9 to TRBJ2-1; 11 positions agree with TRBD2. With V trimmed by 5 bases and J by 7 bases, 1 base remained unmatched. The CDR3 is 13 amino acids. The germline V gene encodes CDR1 SEHNR and CDR2 FQNEAQ (reference sequence). CDR3 DNA: TGTGCCAGCAGCCGACTAGCGGGAAATGAGCAGTTCTTC. This translates into CASSRLAGNEQFF.

CDR3 DNA sequence: TGTGCCAGTAGTGAAGGGACAGAAGGGTTGCCCCAGCATTTT. Translating gives CASSEGTEGLPQHF. The chain couples TRBV19 to TRBJ1-5; TRBD1 matches at 7 bases. Germline-derived CDR1 and CDR2 are LNHDA and SQIVND (reference sequence). V shed 5 bases and J 9 bases; nucleotides not matched to a gene: 10. The CDR3 contains 14 residues.

This clone appeared a few times. The chain carries TRBV28 and TRBJ2-3; D is possibly TRBD1 (5 bases). Germline CDR1 MDHEN, CDR2 SYDVKM. This CDR3 has 16 amino acids. The V end lost 5 bases, the J end lost 5 bases, and 20 bases lay between the germline ends. CDR3 nucleotide sequence: TGTGCCAGCAGTCCACCGGTCGAATCAGGGTTAGATACGCAGTATTTT. Its protein product is CASSPPVESGLDTQYF.

The rearrangement uses TRBV12-5 and TRBJ2-3, with 8 bases identical to TRBD1. J lost 1 base, V lost 3 bases, and 12 bases had no gene match. CDR1 LGHNT and CDR2 FRNRAP come from the germline V gene. This CDR3 has 18 amino acids. In DNA, the CDR3 is TGTGCTAGTGGTTTAACCCCCGACGGGACAGGTCGCACAGATACGCAGTATTTT. It is translated as CASGLTPDGTGRTDTQYF. Complete variable domain (other parts from reference TRBV12-5 and TRBJ2-3): DARVTQTPRHKVTEMGQEVTMRCQPILGHNTVFWYRQTMMQGLELLAYFRNRAPLDDSGMPKDRFSAEMPDATLATLKIQPSEPRDSAVYFCASGLTPDGTGRTDTQYFGPGTRLTVL.

The CDR3 DNA follows: TGTGCCAGCAGTTACCCGGGAGGTACTAATGAAAAACTGTTTTTT. It is translated as CASSYPGGTNEKLFF. The rearrangement joins TRBV6-6 to TRBJ1-4; D gene uncertain. This CDR3 spans 15 amino acids. The V gene's germline CDR1 is MNHNY and CDR2 SVGAGI (reference sequence). Trimming stripped 2 bases from V and 2 bases from J, with 9 bases between.

Only a few counts were recorded for this clone. This chain connects TRBV5-1 to TRBJ1-1, with a possible D match to TRBD1 (5 bases). This CDR3 comprises 14 residues. Trimming shortened V by 0 bases and J by 3 bases, and 9 bases separated the two germline ends. Germline V gene sequence: CDR1 SGHRS, CDR2 YFSETQ. CDR3 bases: TGCGCCAGCAGCTTGGCGGGGGGGTACACTGAAGCTTTCTTT. Translated: CASSLAGGYTEAFF.

This chain joins TRBV29-1 and TRBJ2-7; D may be TRBD2 (7 bases). This CDR3 has 15 amino acids. The germline V gene encodes CDR1 SQVTM and CDR2 ANQGSEA. V dropped 6 bases and J dropped 6 bases, with 24 bases sitting between them. CDR3 amino acids: CSVADAGAAKGEQYF. For the CDR3, the DNA is TGCAGCGTCGCCGACGCGGGGGCCGCTAAGGGCGAGCAGTACTTC.

J is TRBJ2-1 and V is TRBV4-1; D possibly corresponds to TRBD2 (6 bases). This CDR3 has 17 residues. CDR1 is MGHRA, CDR2 YSYEKL, per germline. The V gene lost 0 bases and the J gene lost 0 bases, with 12 bases spanning the gap. The CDR3 coding sequence is TGCGCCAGCAGCCAAGATCGGGAGCGGAGCTCCTACAATGAGCAGTTCTTC. Its translation is CASSQDRERSSYNEQFF.

V gene TRBV2 combines with J gene TRBJ2-5; maybe TRBD1 (5 bases). This CDR3 has 13 amino acids. Trimming removed 4 bases at V and 3 bases at J, with 9 bases between. Germline V lookup: CDR1 SNHLY, CDR2 FYNNEI. This CDR3 is CASSVGREETQYF. In DNA, the CDR3 is TGTGCCAGCAGTGTGGGCAGGGAAGAGACCCAGTACTTC. The whole variable domain, remainder taken from reference TRBV2 and TRBJ2-5, is EPEVTQTPSHQVTQMGQEVILRCVPISNHLYFYWYRQILGQKVEFLVSFYNNEISEKSEIFDDQFSVERPDGSNFTLKIRSTKLEDSAMYFCASSVGREETQYFGPGTRLLVL.

The chain recombines TRBV7-9 with TRBJ2-7, with D perhaps TRBD1 (6 bases). CDR3 length equals 13 residues. Trimming removed 0 bases from V and 6 bases from J, with 9 bases in between. CDR1 and CDR2 (germline): SEHNR, FQNEAQ (reference sequence). In nucleotides, the CDR3 is TGTGCCAGCAGCTTAGCGCAGGGGAGCGAGCAGTACTTC. Translation gives CASSLAQGSEQYF.

The chain combines TRBV4-1 with TRBJ1-2, with TRBD1 identical over 8 bases. The CDR3 is 15 amino acids. The J segment lost 2 bases and the V segment lost 4 bases, leaving 6 bases of the junction unmatched. Germline CDR1 MGHRA, CDR2 YSYEKL. The CDR3 DNA reads TGCGCCAGCAGCCCCTTGACAGGGGCGAACTATGGCTACACCTTC. It yields the protein CASSPLTGANYGYTF.

The rearrangement joins TRBV5-1 to TRBJ2-1, with D tentatively TRBD1 (5 bases). V lost 3 bases, J lost 0 bases, and 16 bases lay in between. The CDR3 has 17 amino acids. Germline V CDR1 and CDR2: SGHRS, YFSETQ. CDR3: CASSSTITGSSYNEQFF. The CDR3 nucleotides are TGCGCCAGCAGCTCTACTATAACAGGAAGCTCCTACAATGAGCAGTTCTTC.

In its sample, this clone was seen once. The CDR3 spells CASSSARLHRGLEQYF. CDR3 nucleotide sequence: TGTGCCAGCAGTTCGGCGCGACTCCACCGGGGGTTGGAGCAGTACTTC. This chain links TRBV6-6 with TRBJ2-7, with D perhaps matching TRBD2 (6 bases). The CDR3 sequence is 16 residues long. Between the trimmed V and J ends, which lost 4 bases and 7 bases, there was a span of 23 bases. The germline CDR1 and CDR2 sequences are MNHNY and SVGAGI (reference sequence).

The chain has TRBV11-3 and TRBJ2-3; D uncertain. Germline V gives CDR1 SGHNT, CDR2 YENEEA. V was cut by 3 bases and J by 5 bases, with 9 bases left in between. The CDR3 spans 13 residues. The CDR3 nucleotides read TGTGCCAGCAGCTTGCAAGCTTTAGATACGCAGTATTTT. Translated, it gives CASSLQALDTQYF.

J is TRBJ2-7 and V is TRBV2; no reliable D call. Looked up from germline, CDR1 is SNHLY and CDR2 is FYNNEI. The CDR3 spans 13 residues. The V end lost 6 bases, the J end lost 7 bases, and 16 bases lay between the germline ends. The CDR3 reads CASRNNPQVEQYF. The CDR3 bases are TGTGCCAGCAGGAACAACCCCCAAGTGGAGCAGTACTTC.

This chain uses TRBV10-3 with TRBJ1-2; D is perhaps TRBD1 (5 bases). CDR1 ENHRY and CDR2 SYGVKD come from the germline V gene. The CDR3 has 15 residues. The germline V and J ends were trimmed by 4 bases and 0 bases, with 12 bases remaining between them. As DNA, the CDR3 is TGTGCCATCAGTGGTTCCGGGGGGACTAACTATGGCTACACCTTC. It codes for CAISGSGGTNYGYTF.

The V call is TRBV10-2, the J call TRBJ2-5, with 11 bases identical to TRBD2. The CDR3 totals 15 residues. With V trimmed by 4 bases and J by 9 bases, 10 bases remained unmatched. Per the germline V gene, CDR1 is WSHSY and CDR2 is SAAADI. CDR3 nucleotides: TGCGCCAGCAGTGGAATAGCGGGGGGGGCGGGGGCCCAGTACTTC. Its translation: CASSGIAGGAGAQYF.

The J gene is TRBJ2-1, the V gene TRBV19, with a possible D match to TRBD2 (6 bases). The CDR3 runs 16 residues. CDR1 LNHDA and CDR2 SQIVND come from the germline V gene (reference sequence). Trimming cost V 3 bases and J 2 bases, with 14 bases left between them. Here the CDR3 DNA reads TGTGCCAGTAGTATCCCGGGCGGAGGGACCTACAATGAGCAGTTCTTC. This sequence encodes CASSIPGGGTYNEQFF. The variable domain in full, completed from reference TRBV19 and TRBJ2-1, reads DGGITQSPKYLFRKEGQNVTLSCEQNLNHDAMYWYRQDPGQGLRLIYYSQIVNDFQKGDIAEGYSVSREKKESFPLTVTSAQKNPTAFYLCASSIPGGGTYNEQFFGPGTRLTVL.

This rearrangement joins TRBV5-4 to TRBJ2-7; 10 bases line up with TRBD2. Germline CDR1 reads SGHNT; CDR2 reads YYREEE (reference sequence). J gave up 5 bases and V 1 base, and 6 bases lay outside the gene matches. The CDR3 spans 15 residues. CDR3 sequence reads: CASSLSLAGVNEQYF. CDR3 bases: TGTGCCAGCAGCTTGTCGCTAGCGGGAGTGAACGAGCAGTACTTC.

This rearrangement joins TRBV5-6 to TRBJ2-1, with D unresolved. V was clipped by 1 base and J by 1 base, with 6 bases between them. CDR1 and CDR2 from the germline V gene are SGHDT and YYEEEE. The CDR3 is 14 amino acids. The CDR3 protein is CASSLRQSYNEQFF. The CDR3 DNA reads as TGTGCCAGCAGCTTGCGACAATCCTACAATGAGCAGTTCTTC.

The chain links TRBV1 to TRBJ2-2; the D call of TRBD2 is as the table states it, not checked on the DNA. TRBV1 is reported as a pseudogene. The CDR3 sequence is 15 residues long. CDR3 protein: CTSSQKRGLAGELFF. As DNA, the CDR3 is TGCACCAGCAGCCAAAAGCGGGGGTTGGCCGGGGAGCTGTTTTTT.

This chain links TRBV5-5 with TRBJ1-1; D is undetermined. The V end lost 2 bases, the J end lost 2 bases, and 7 bases lay between the germline ends. This CDR3 has 13 amino acids. Germline values: CDR1 SGHKS, CDR2 YYEKEE (reference sequence). CDR3 loop: CASSFHVNTEAFF. CDR3 nucleotide sequence: TGTGCCAGCAGCTTCCATGTTAACACTGAAGCTTTCTTT.